This T cell receptor (beta chain) was retrieved from a study of cytomegalovirus exposure and HLA in healthy donors. Overall study: The roughly 120 million unique TCR beta sequences, from roughly 170 million T cells, were found by an earlier analysis. A data release that came early held approximately 85 million unique TCRs from HLA-typed donors.

Points from the study as a whole: For most subjects, TCR beta sequences were reported to predict HLA-A and HLA-B alleles with accuracy. A later analysis found common viral pathogens apparently linked to several of the most significant clusters.

Trimming shortened V by 3 bases and J by 7 bases, and 22 bases separated the two germline ends. The germline gives CDR1 MNHEY, CDR2 SVGAGI. The CDR3 totals 16 residues. As to this clone: Its antigen remains unidentified.

PCR amplification relied on 60 Vbeta primers (plus 13 Jbeta primers). Generated by immunoSEQ multiplex PCR, the TCRdb table keeps only in-frame clones and is missing some. The sample yields about 120,000 clones, 50% to 70% seen once. What was sequenced was PBMCs. This clonotype was obtained from a woman between 40 and 50 years old in good health and CMV-seropositive. The rearrangement links TRBV6-5 to TRBJ2-7, with D possibly TRBD2 on 6 matching bases. The CDR3, as DNA: TGTGCCAGCAGTTATCAACTAGCCGAAACAACTTGGGAGCAGTACTTC. Translated: CASSYQLAETTWEQYF.